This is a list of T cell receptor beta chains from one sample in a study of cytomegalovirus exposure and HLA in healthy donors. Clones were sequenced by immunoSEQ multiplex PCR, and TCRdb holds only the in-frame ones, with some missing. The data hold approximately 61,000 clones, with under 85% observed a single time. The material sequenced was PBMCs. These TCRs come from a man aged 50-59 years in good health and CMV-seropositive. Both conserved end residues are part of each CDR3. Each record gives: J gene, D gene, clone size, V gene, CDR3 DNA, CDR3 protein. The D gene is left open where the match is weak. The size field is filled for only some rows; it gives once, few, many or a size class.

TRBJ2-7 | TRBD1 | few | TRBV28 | TGTGCCAGCATCGCCGAGGGGACAGCGAGCTACGAGCAGTACTTC | CASIAEGTASYEQYF
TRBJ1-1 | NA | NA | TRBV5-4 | TGTGCCAGCAGCGCCGGACTCGCGTTCCCGAACACTGAAGCTTTCTTT | CASSAGLAFPNTEAFF
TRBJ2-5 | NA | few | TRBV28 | TGTGCCAGCAGTCCCGTGGCAGGTCAGCAAGAGACCCAGTACTTC | CASSPVAGQQETQYF
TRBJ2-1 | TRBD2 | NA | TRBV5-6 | TGTGCCAGCAGCCCTCCGTGGGAGGGCAATGAGCAGTTCTTC | CASSPPWEGNEQFF
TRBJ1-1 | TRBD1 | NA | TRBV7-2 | TGTGCCAGCAGCTTAATTTCAGGGGGCACTGAAGCTTTCTTT | CASSLISGGTEAFF
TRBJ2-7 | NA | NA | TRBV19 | TGTGCCAGTAGTCGCGGGGATGCGCTCAACGAGCAGTACTTC | CASSRGDALNEQYF
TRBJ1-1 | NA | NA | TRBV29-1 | TGCAGCGTTGTGAGGGGGACCCTCATGAACACTGAAGCTTTCTTT | CSVVRGTLMNTEAFF
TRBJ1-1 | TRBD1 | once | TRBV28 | TGTGCCAGCAGCGGGACAGGACCCTTTCTTGCTTTCTTT | CASSGTGPFLAFF
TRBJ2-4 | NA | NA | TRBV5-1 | TGCGCCAGCAGCTTGGAGGGCCGAACGGGGAACATTCAGTACTTC | CASSLEGRTGNIQYF
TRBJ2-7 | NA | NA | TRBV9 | TGTGCCAGCAGCGGAACGGGGAGCTCCTACGAGCAGTACTTC | CASSGTGSSYEQYF
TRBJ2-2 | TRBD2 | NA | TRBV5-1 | TGCGCCAGCAGCCTCGGGGGACTAGTTTGGGCCGGGGAGCTGTTTTTT | CASSLGGLVWAGELFF
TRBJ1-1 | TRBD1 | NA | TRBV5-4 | TGTGCCAGCAGCTCTACAGGGGGCGCTGGCACTGAAGCTTTCTTT | CASSSTGGAGTEAFF
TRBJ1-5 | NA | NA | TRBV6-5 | TGTGCCAGCACCCTCTCGTATAGCAATCAGCCCCAGCATTTT | CASTLSYSNQPQHF
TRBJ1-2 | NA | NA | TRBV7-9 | TGTGCCAGCAGCATAACAGGGTATGGCTACACCTTC | CASSITGYGYTF
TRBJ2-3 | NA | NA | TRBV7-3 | TGTGCCAGCAGCTTAATCGGACACCGAGTCGATACGCAGTATTTT | CASSLIGHRVDTQYF
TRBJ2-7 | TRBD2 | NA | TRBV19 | TGTGCCAGTAGTACTAAACCGGGACTAGCGGTACAGGAGCAGTACTTC | CASSTKPGLAVQEQYF
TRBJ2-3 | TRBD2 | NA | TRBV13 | TGTGCCAGCAGCTTAGCAGCGGGAATCACAGATACGCAGTATTTT | CASSLAAGITDTQYF
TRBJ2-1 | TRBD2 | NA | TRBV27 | TGTGCCAGCAGTTCCCATGGAACTAGCGGCCACAATGAGCAGTTCTTC | CASSSHGTSGHNEQFF
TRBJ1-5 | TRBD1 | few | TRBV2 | TGTGCCAGCAGCTGGGACAGGGATAGCAATCAGCCCCAGCATTTT | CASSWDRDSNQPQHF
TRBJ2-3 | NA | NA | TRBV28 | TGTGCCAGCAGCCTAAAAGATACGCAGTATTTT | CASSLKDTQYF
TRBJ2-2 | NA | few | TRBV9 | TGTGCCAGCAGCGTAGAGGGCGGGATAATCGCCGGGGAGCTGTTTTTT | CASSVEGGIIAGELFF
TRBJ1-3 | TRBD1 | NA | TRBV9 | TGTGCCAGCAGCGTAGTTCCAGGGGGCGCTTCTGGAAACACCATATATTTT | CASSVVPGGASGNTIYF
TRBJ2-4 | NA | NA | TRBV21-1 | TGTGCCAGCAGCAAGGCTAGCGGGGGCTATATCAGGGCCAAAAACATTCAGTACTTC | CASSKASGGYIRAKNIQYF
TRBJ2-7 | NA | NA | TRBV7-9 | TGTGCCAGCAGTTACGTGCCTGGGGCCGAGCAGTACTTC | CASSYVPGAEQYF
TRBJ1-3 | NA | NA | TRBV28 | TGTGCCAGCAGTTCTCCGACAGGTCTCTCTGGAAACACCATATATTTT | CASSSPTGLSGNTIYF
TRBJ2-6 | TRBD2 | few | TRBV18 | TGTGCCAGCTCACGACCGGGACTAGCGGCCGCCGGGGCCAACGTCCTGACTTTC | CASSRPGLAAAGANVLTF
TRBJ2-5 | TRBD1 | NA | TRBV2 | TGTGCCAGCGGGGCCGGGACAGGGGACGGGGAGACCCAGTACTTC | CASGAGTGDGETQYF
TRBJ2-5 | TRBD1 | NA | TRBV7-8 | TGTGCCAGCAGCGCTGGGACAGGGGCCATTGGAGAGACCCAGTACTTC | CASSAGTGAIGETQYF
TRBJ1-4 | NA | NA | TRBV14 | TGTGACAGCATCTCCCAGGGAAGTGAAAAACTGTTTTTT | CDSISQGSEKLFF
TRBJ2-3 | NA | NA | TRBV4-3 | TGCGCCAGCAGCCCCCGACTAGGAGGGAGCACAGATACGCAGTATTTT | CASSPRLGGSTDTQYF
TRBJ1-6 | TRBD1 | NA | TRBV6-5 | TGTGCCAGCAGTTCCGACAGGGTGGATTCACCCCTCCACTTT | CASSSDRVDSPLHF
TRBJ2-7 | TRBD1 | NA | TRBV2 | TGTGCCAGCAGTGCTTTGGACAGGGGCTACGAGCAGTACTTC | CASSALDRGYEQYF
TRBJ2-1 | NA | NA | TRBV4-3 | TGCGCCAGCAGCGAAGGTATGATCGTACTCATCTACAATGAGCAGTTCTTC | CASSEGMIVLIYNEQFF
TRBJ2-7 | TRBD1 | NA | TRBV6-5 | TGTGCCAGCACCCGGGACAGCGAGCAGTACTTC | CASTRDSEQYF
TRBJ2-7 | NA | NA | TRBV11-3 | TGTGCCAGCAGCCCCTCCGATCGCTCCTACGAGCAGTACTTC | CASSPSDRSYEQYF
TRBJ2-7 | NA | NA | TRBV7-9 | TGTGCCAGCAGCTTCCTCCTGACCGGGTCAGGGGGGAGCTCCTACGAGCAGTACTTC | CASSFLLTGSGGSSYEQYF
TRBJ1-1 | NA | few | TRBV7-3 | TGTGCCAGCAGCTTACGGGGGGGCACTGAAGCTTTCTTT | CASSLRGGTEAFF
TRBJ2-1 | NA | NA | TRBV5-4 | TGTGCCAGCAGCCCCCAGCGGGTTCTCTACAATGAGCAGTTCTTC | CASSPQRVLYNEQFF
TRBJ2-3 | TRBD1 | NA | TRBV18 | TGTGCCAGCTCACCCAGCCAGGGGGTAGATACGCAGTATTTT | CASSPSQGVDTQYF
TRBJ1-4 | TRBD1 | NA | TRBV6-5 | TGTGCCACCTCGACAGGGGTTAATGAAAAACTGTTTTTT | CATSTGVNEKLFF